Detailed here is one TCR beta chain. The sample is drawn from a study of shared clonotypes between healthy human individuals. The CDR3 extends over 14 amino acids. V lost 1 base and J 11 bases, leaving 13 bases between the germline ends. Germline V gene lookup returns CDR1 SGDLS and CDR2 YYNGEE. Measured with immunoSEQ multiplex PCR; TCRdb has only the in-frame clones, and not every one. The sample yields over 2 million clones, approximately 95% seen once. The receptor's source is a man between 18 and 35 years old in good health. The sample consisted of naive CD4+ T cells sorted from blood. Subset denoted: CD45RA+ positively selected. This chain uses TRBV9 with TRBJ1-6; D might be TRBD1 (5 bases). The CDR3 here is CASSVQEGMTPLHF. CDR3 coding DNA: TGTGCCAGCAGCGTACAGGAGGGGATGACACCCCTCCACTTT.